The sequence of this T cell receptor beta chain was determined in a study of cytomegalovirus exposure and HLA in healthy donors. For the study at large: Among the 398 donors who were genotyped, about 84% fell in the genetic ancestry cluster that is associated with self-reported Caucasian donors. Whole-study findings and limits: Previously analyzed data showed that most TCR beta V segments were productive at a frequency of about 87% or about 30%.

About this clone: The antigen is unknown.

The CDR3 consists of 19 residues. Germline loops: CDR1 SGDLS, CDR2 YYNGEE. Between the trimmed V and J ends, which lost 0 bases and 0 bases, there was a span of 21 bases. Both 60 Vbeta primers and 13 Jbeta primers went into the PCR. Clones were read by immunoSEQ multiplex PCR, and TCRdb kept only the in-frame ones, dropping some. Of 120,000 to 150,000 clones listed, 75% to 90% are singletons. The receptor was isolated from a female donor in good health and CMV-seronegative. The sample consisted of PBMCs. The V and J genes are TRBV9 and TRBJ1-1; D is possibly TRBD1 (5 bases). This CDR3 reads CASSVVAGVTGDLNTEAFF. DNA for the CDR3: TGTGCCAGCAGCGTAGTAGCTGGTGTTACAGGTGATTTGAACACTGAAGCTTTCTTT.